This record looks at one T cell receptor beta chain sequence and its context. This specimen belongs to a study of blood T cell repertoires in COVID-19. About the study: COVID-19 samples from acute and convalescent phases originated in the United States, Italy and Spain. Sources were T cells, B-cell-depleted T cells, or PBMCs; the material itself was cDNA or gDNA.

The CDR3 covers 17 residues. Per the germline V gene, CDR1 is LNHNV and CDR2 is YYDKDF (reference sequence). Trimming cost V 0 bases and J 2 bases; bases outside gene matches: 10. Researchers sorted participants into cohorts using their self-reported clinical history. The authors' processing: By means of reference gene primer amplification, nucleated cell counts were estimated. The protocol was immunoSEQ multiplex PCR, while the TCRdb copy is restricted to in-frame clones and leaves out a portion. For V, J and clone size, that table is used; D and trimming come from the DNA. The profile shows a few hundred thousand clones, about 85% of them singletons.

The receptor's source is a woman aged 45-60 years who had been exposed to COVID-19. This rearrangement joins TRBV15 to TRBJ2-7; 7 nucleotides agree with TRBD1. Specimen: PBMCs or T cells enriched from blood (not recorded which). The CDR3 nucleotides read TGTGCCACCAGCAGAGAAGAGTCTGGGGACAGAGCCTACGAGCAGTACTTC. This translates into CATSREESGDRAYEQYF.